A single sample gave rise to the 20 T cell receptor beta chains below, sequenced in a study of blood T cell repertoires in COVID-19. The protocol was immunoSEQ multiplex PCR, while the TCRdb copy is restricted to in-frame clones and leaves out a portion. The table lists fewer than 90,000 clones, over 65% of them singletons. The sample taken for sequencing was peripheral blood. These receptors all come from a human donor in a cohort sampled during active COVID-19.

V and J are TRBV7-8 and TRBJ1-2; possible D gene TRBD1, 5 bases. Trimming stripped 5 bases from V and 4 bases from J, with 11 bases between. Germline V lookup: CDR1 SGHVS, CDR2 FQNEAQ. The CDR3 is made up of 13 amino acids. CDR3 residues: CASSPDRSYGYTF. The CDR3 DNA reads TGTGCCAGCAGCCCCGACAGAAGCTATGGCTACACCTTC.

J is TRBJ2-5 and V is TRBV7-2, with 9 positions matching TRBD2. CDR1 is SGHTA, CDR2 FQGNSA, per germline. CDR3 length equals 15 residues. Trimming at V came to 7 bases and at J to 5 bases, leaving 11 bases not matched to a gene. Here the CDR3 DNA reads TGTGCCAGCACCCAGGGTAGCGGGAGAGGCGAGACCCAGTACTTC. Translating it yields CASTQGSGRGETQYF.

The V and J genes are TRBV5-1 and TRBJ1-2; D is perhaps TRBD1 (5 bases). V was cut by 4 bases and J by 3 bases, with 10 bases left in between. This CDR3 has 13 amino acids. Looked up from germline, CDR1 is SGHRS and CDR2 is YFSETQ. In nucleotides, the CDR3 is TGCGCCAGCAGCCCAGACAGCTACTATGGCTACACCTTC. It yields the protein CASSPDSYYGYTF.

The chain links TRBV5-6 to TRBJ1-2; D unclear. Germline V gene lookup returns CDR1 SGHDT and CDR2 YYEEEE. V lost 2 bases and J lost 3, with 5 bases in between. The CDR3 spans 12 residues. This chain's CDR3 is CASSFRDYGYTF. Here the CDR3 DNA reads TGTGCCAGCAGCTTTAGAGACTATGGCTACACCTTC.

The genes are TRBV18 and TRBJ2-1; 12 positions match TRBD2. CDR3 size: 18 residues. Germline V gene sequence: CDR1 KGHSH, CDR2 LQKENI. The V and J ends lost 1 base and 7 bases, in that order; junction bases with no gene match: 11. CDR3 nucleotides: TGTGCCAGCTCACCACTTGGACTAGCGGGAATATTAGGGAATGAGCAGTTCTTC. Translating gives CASSPLGLAGILGNEQFF.

This clone was detected only once. The chain carries TRBV7-2 and TRBJ2-2; TRBD2 might be the D (5 bases). Trimming cost V 4 bases and J 4 bases, with 10 bases left between them. This CDR3 has 14 residues. CDR1 and CDR2 from the germline V gene are SGHTA and FQGNSA. The CDR3 DNA sequence: TGTGCCAGCAGCTCCGAGGGAACCACCGGGGAGCTGTTTTTT. Protein product: CASSSEGTTGELFF.

The chain is built from TRBV7-2 and TRBJ1-2; D unresolved. CDR3 size: 15 residues. V lost 2 bases and J 4 bases, leaving 14 bases between the germline ends. The germline CDR1 and CDR2 sequences are SGHTA and FQGNSA. As DNA, the CDR3 is TGTGCCAGCAGCTTACCGGGAAGGGAGGGCTATGGCTACACCTTC. Its translation is CASSLPGREGYGYTF. Using reference TRBV7-2 and TRBJ1-2 for the parts outside the CDR3, the full variable domain is GAGVSQSPSNKVTEKGKDVELRCDPISGHTALYWYRQSLGQGLEFLIYFQGNSAPDKSGLPSDRFSAERTGGSVSTLTIQRTQQEDSAVYLCASSLPGREGYGYTFGSGTRLTVV.

The chain uses TRBV25-1 and TRBJ1-4, with TRBD1 identical over 8 bases. Germline V gene sequence: CDR1 MGHDK, CDR2 SYGVNS. The J segment lost 4 bases and the V segment lost 4 bases, leaving 8 bases of the junction unmatched. The CDR3 is 16 amino acids. The CDR3 sequence: CASSAIPGQVNEKLFF. CDR3 nucleotides: TGTGCCAGCAGTGCGATTCCGGGACAGGTTAATGAAAAACTGTTTTTT. The variable domain in full, completed from reference TRBV25-1 and TRBJ1-4, reads EADIYQTPRYLVIGTGKKITLECSQTMGHDKMYWYQQDPGMELHLIHYSYGVNSTEKGDLSSESTVSRIRTEHFPLTLESARPSHTSQYLCASSAIPGQVNEKLFFGSGTQLSVL.

This clone has only a few counts. This sequence joins TRBV13 and TRBJ2-1; D is ambiguous. The length of the CDR3 is 13 residues. V lost 2 bases, J lost 3 bases, and 5 bases lay in between. Germline CDR1 and CDR2: PRHDT and FYEKMQ (reference sequence). CDR3 DNA sequence: TGTGCCAGCAGCTTACGACTCTACAATGAGCAGTTCTTC. It codes for CASSLRLYNEQFF.

The chain is built from TRBV9 and TRBJ2-3, with TRBD2 matching over 12 bases. The ends lost 2 bases at V and 2 bases at J; junction bases unmatched: 3. Germline CDR1 SGDLS, CDR2 YYNGEE. The CDR3 is made up of 16 amino acids. The CDR3 protein is CASSVSSGRATDTQYF. The CDR3, as DNA: TGTGCCAGCAGCGTTTCTAGCGGGAGGGCCACAGATACGCAGTATTTT.

The V and J genes are TRBV4-1 and TRBJ2-3; D may be TRBD2 (6 bases). Per germline, CDR1 MGHRA and CDR2 YSYEKL. The CDR3 loop spans 14 amino acids. Trimming took 4 bases from V and 1 from J, leaving 9 bases between them. The CDR3 here is CASSRGIGTDTQYF. CDR3 nucleotides: TGCGCCAGCAGCCGCGGGATTGGCACAGATACGCAGTATTTT.

V usage is TRBV7-2 and J usage is TRBJ2-3; 7 bases fit TRBD2. Germline CDR1 reads SGHTA; CDR2 reads FQGNSA. The CDR3 extends over 17 amino acids. Trimming took 1 base from V and 2 from J; bases not matched to a gene: 9. The CDR3 DNA is TGTGCCAGCAGCTTAGTCTGGGCTAGCGGACTCACAGATACGCAGTATTTT. It translates to CASSLVWASGLTDTQYF.

This clone was recorded once. This chain joins TRBV7-2 and TRBJ1-3, with D perhaps matching TRBD1 (5 bases). Germline CDR1 and CDR2: SGHTA and FQGNSA. The CDR3 length is 16 residues. The V gene lost 0 bases and the J gene lost 1 base, with 10 bases spanning the gap. The CDR3 DNA reads as TGTGCCAGCAGCTTAGCTAGCGGGGCGTCTGGAAACACCATATATTTT. Amino acids: CASSLASGASGNTIYF.

The chain employs TRBV19 and TRBJ2-1; TRBD2 matches at 13 bases. CDR3 length: 15 amino acids. V lost 4 bases to trimming and J lost 10 bases; unmatched junction nucleotides: 7. Germline V gene sequence: CDR1 LNHDA, CDR2 SQIVND (reference sequence). This CDR3 reads CASSTGLAGVGEQFF. The CDR3 DNA is TGTGCCAGTAGTACCGGACTAGCGGGAGTCGGAGAGCAGTTCTTC.

The chain carries TRBV4-2 and TRBJ2-2; TRBD2 matches at 7 bases. Trimming removed 3 bases from V and 0 bases from J; junction bases left unmatched: 7. The CDR3 contains 17 residues. CDR1 and CDR2 (germline): LGHNA, YNFKEQ. This CDR3 reads CASSQTPSGTNTGELFF. CDR3 sequence (DNA): TGTGCCAGCAGCCAGACACCTAGCGGAACGAACACCGGGGAGCTGTTTTTT.

The chain uses TRBV6-5 and TRBJ2-1; possibly TRBD2 for D (5 bases). CDR1 is MNHEY and CDR2 is SVGAGI in the germline V gene. The ends were cut back, 11 bases at V and 6 bases at J, with 17 bases in the middle. The CDR3 is made up of 13 amino acids. CDR3: CAVTPPRGNEQFF. As DNA, the CDR3 is TGTGCCGTGACACCACCTCGGGGCAATGAGCAGTTCTTC.

The chain links TRBV28 to TRBJ1-6, with D possibly matching TRBD1 (6 bases). CDR1 and CDR2 from the germline V gene are MDHEN and SYDVKM. V was cut by 6 bases and J by 6 bases, with 18 bases left in between. There are 16 residues in the CDR3. DNA of the CDR3: TGTGCCAGCAGGGGGGCTGTGTGGACCTTTAATTCACCCCTCCACTTT. Residues: CASRGAVWTFNSPLHF.

V is TRBV7-9 and J is TRBJ2-4, with a tentative D call TRBD2 (5 bases). V dropped 10 bases and J dropped 0 bases, with 13 bases sitting between them. Germline-derived CDR1 and CDR2 are SEHNR and FQNEAQ (reference sequence). This CDR3 is 14 amino acids long. The CDR3 is CAIGGSGAKNIQYF. The CDR3 DNA reads TGTGCCATAGGAGGCTCAGGAGCCAAAAACATTCAGTACTTC.

The V gene is TRBV20-1, the J gene TRBJ2-1; 9 bases match TRBD2. The CDR3 has 14 residues. The V and J ends lost 3 bases and 10 bases, in that order; junction bases with no gene match: 10. Germline V gives CDR1 DFQATT, CDR2 SNEGSKA (reference sequence). CDR3 DNA: TGCAGTGCTAGTAAGGTAGCGGGAGATGAAGAGCAGTTCTTC. Translated: CSASKVAGDEEQFF.

DNA for the CDR3: TGTGCCAGCAGTTTGCTGGCCGCCTATGGCTACACCTTC. Translation gives CASSLLAAYGYTF. The chain combines TRBV28 with TRBJ1-2; D call uncertain. Germline V gene data show CDR1 as MDHEN and CDR2 as SYDVKM. The germline V and J ends were trimmed by 3 bases and 4 bases, with 9 bases remaining between them. The CDR3 has 13 amino acids.